This T cell receptor (beta chain) stems from a study of cytomegalovirus exposure and HLA in healthy donors. Primers included in the PCR were 60 Vbeta and 13 Jbeta primers. Assay: immunoSEQ multiplex PCR; the TCRdb copy retains only in-frame clones and omits some. The data contain 150,000 to 200,000 clones, 82% of them singletons. Of note for this clone: Its target is unknown.

The CDR3 has 15 amino acids. J gave up 7 bases and V 4 bases, and 11 bases lay outside the gene matches. Looked up from germline, CDR1 is MNHNS and CDR2 is SASEGT. Study-wide results and caveats: Earlier analysis yielded a pattern in which most TCR beta V segments were productive about 90% or about 30% of the time. TCR beta sequences reportedly predicted most subjects' HLA-A and HLA-B alleles accurately.

The sequence derives from a woman aged 18-29 years in good health and CMV-seronegative. J is TRBJ2-7 and V is TRBV6-1; 9 bases line up with TRBD2. Sequenced material: PBMCs. As DNA, the CDR3 is TGTGCCAGCAGTGGGCGGGGGGGTTCAATAGGAGAGCAGTACTTC. Its translation is CASSGRGGSIGEQYF.